The clone carrying this T cell receptor (beta chain) was seen a few times. Its antigen is not known. These data originate in a study of shared clonotypes between healthy human individuals. General study results and limits: Among four donors, around 5% of naive CD4 clonotypes were found in common.

Generated by immunoSEQ multiplex PCR, the TCRdb table keeps only in-frame clones and is missing some. Among 1 million to 1.3 million clones listed, 78% were seen once. With 7 bases removed from V and 0 bases from J, the gap between germline ends came to 10 bases. Germline loops: CDR1 MNHNS, CDR2 SASEGT. The CDR3 runs 14 residues. The V and J genes are TRBV6-1 and TRBJ1-5; D is uncertain. The clonotype originates from a man aged 18 to 29 in good health. Some clones in this sample may be carry-over from other donors' samples. The sample taken for sequencing was memory CD4+ T cells from PBMCs. Subset noted: CD45RA-negative fraction. Here the CDR3 reads CASIRSYSNQPQHF. The CDR3 DNA follows: TGTGCCAGCATCCGATCTTATAGCAATCAGCCCCAGCATTTT.